Each of the 16 T cell receptor beta chains below was sequenced from the same sample in a study of blood T cell repertoires in COVID-19. The table came from immunoSEQ multiplex PCR; TCRdb's copy has only in-frame clones and leaves some out. The sample shows some 120,000 clones, about 85% of them seen only once. The sample comprised peripheral blood. The receptors here all came from an elderly man with active or convalescent COVID-19.

This sequence joins TRBV3-1 (or the pseudogene TRBV3-2) and TRBJ2-3; D might be TRBD2 (5 bases). From germline, CDR1 is LGHDT and CDR2 YNNKEL (reference sequence). The CDR3 totals 12 residues. V lost 8 bases, J lost 4 bases, and 10 bases lay in between. The CDR3 DNA follows: TGTGCCAGCCAGAGGGCCCCAGATACGCAGTATTTT. Residues: CASQRAPDTQYF.

The rearrangement uses TRBV5-1 and TRBJ1-1; 7 bases fit TRBD1. Germline lookup yields CDR1 SGHRS and CDR2 YFSETQ. This CDR3 is built from 16 residues. V lost 4 bases to trimming and J lost 2 bases; unmatched junction nucleotides: 11. CDR3 loop: CASSKDRDGGNTEAFF. Written as DNA, the CDR3 is TGCGCCAGCAGCAAAGACAGGGACGGGGGCAACACTGAAGCTTTCTTT.

The chain has TRBV11-2 and TRBJ2-2, with TRBD2 as a possible D gene (6 bases). V lost 1 base, J lost 4 bases, and 10 bases lay in between. The CDR3 covers 15 residues. Looked up from germline, CDR1 is SGHAT and CDR2 is FQNNGV. CDR3 amino acids: CASSLVGGLTGELFF. DNA for the CDR3: TGTGCCAGCAGCTTAGTGGGGGGACTCACCGGGGAGCTGTTTTTT. Together with reference TRBV11-2 and TRBJ2-2, the CDR3 gives the full variable domain: EAGVAQSPRYKIIEKRQSVAFWCNPISGHATLYWYQQILGQGPKLLIQFQNNGVVDDSQLPKDRFSAERLKGVDSTLKIQPAKLEDSAVYLCASSLVGGLTGELFFGEGSRLTVL.

This clone was picked up one time. The rearrangement joins TRBV7-8 to TRBJ2-7; 12 bases are a match to TRBD1. Per germline, CDR1 SGHVS and CDR2 FQNEAQ. This CDR3 comprises 16 residues. The V segment lost 6 bases and the J segment 7 bases; nucleotides outside the gene matches: 13. The CDR3 nucleotides are TGTGCCAGCAGGCTCGGGACCGGGACAGGGGGCGGGGAGCAGTACTTC. Translation gives CASRLGTGTGGGEQYF.

J is TRBJ1-2 and V is TRBV11-2; 8 nucleotides agree with TRBD1. Germline loops: CDR1 SGHAT, CDR2 FQNNGV. The CDR3 is 15 residues long. The junction had 10 bases not matched to a gene; V was cut back by 3 bases and J by 7 bases. The CDR3 sequence is CASSFVTTGGSGYTF. The DNA of the CDR3 is TGTGCCAGCAGCTTTGTCACCACAGGGGGGTCTGGCTACACCTTC.

As DNA, the CDR3 is TGCGCCAGCAGCTTGGGGGGCGCAAGGACCGGGGAGCTGTTTTTT. Protein sequence: CASSLGGARTGELFF. The V gene is TRBV5-1, the J gene TRBJ2-2; tentative D call: TRBD1 (5 bases). The V end lost 0 bases, the J end lost 5 bases, and 11 bases lay between the germline ends. There are 15 residues in the CDR3. CDR1 is SGHRS and CDR2 is YFSETQ in the germline V gene. The whole variable domain, filled in from reference TRBV5-1 and TRBJ2-2, reads KAGVTQTPRYLIKTRGQQVTLSCSPISGHRSVSWYQQTPGQGLQFLFEYFSETQRNKGNFPGRFSGRQFSNSRSEMNVSTLELGDSALYLCASSLGGARTGELFFGEGSRLTVL.

CDR3 residues: CASGAGLSTGELFF. For the CDR3, the DNA is TGTGCCAGCGGCGCGGGGTTGAGCACCGGGGAGCTGTTTTTT. V usage is TRBV7-3 and J usage is TRBJ2-2; possibly TRBD2 for D (6 bases). V dropped 8 bases and J dropped 4 bases, with 14 bases sitting between them. The germline CDR1 and CDR2 sequences are SGHTA and FQGTGA. The CDR3 contains 14 residues.

V and J are TRBV5-4 and TRBJ2-1, with 11 bases aligning to TRBD2. V trimming: 0 bases; J trimming: 8 bases; junction bases outside the gene matches: 7. Germline V lookup: CDR1 SGHNT, CDR2 YYREEE (reference sequence). The CDR3 loop spans 16 amino acids. The CDR3 is CASSLGLAGGGDEQFF. The CDR3 DNA is TGTGCCAGCAGCTTGGGCCTAGCGGGAGGTGGGGATGAGCAGTTCTTC.

The chain combines TRBV5-6 with TRBJ1-5, with 8 bases fitting TRBD1. Germline V gene sequence: CDR1 SGHDT, CDR2 YYEEEE. This CDR3 has 16 residues. Trimming removed 3 bases from V and 4 bases from J; junction bases left unmatched: 9. CDR3 in amino acids: CASSWRTGNGNQPQHF. In nucleotides, the CDR3 is TGTGCCAGCAGCTGGCGGACAGGGAATGGAAATCAGCCCCAGCATTTT.

The V call is TRBV6-2 or TRBV6-3, the J call TRBJ1-1; no firm D call. This CDR3 comprises 11 residues. V gave up 6 bases and J gave up 7 bases, with 9 bases separating them. Germline V gene data show CDR1 as MNHEY and CDR2 as SVGEGT. CDR3 bases: TGTGCCAGCAGCCAAACTGGTGAAGCTTTCTTT. This sequence encodes CASSQTGEAFF.

The V gene is TRBV6-4, the J gene TRBJ2-2, with 8 positions matching TRBD2. The CDR3 spans 14 residues. V gave up 6 bases and J gave up 1 base; unmatched junction bases: 1. The germline gives CDR1 MRHNA, CDR2 SNTAGT. The CDR3 here is CASRAGVNTGELFF. Here the CDR3 DNA reads TGTGCCAGCAGAGCGGGGGTGAACACCGGGGAGCTGTTTTTT.

The rearrangement uses TRBV5-1 and TRBJ2-5, with a weak D call TRBD2 (6 bases). Trimming took off 3 bases at V and 2 bases at J, with 17 bases between the two ends. CDR3 length equals 16 residues. CDR1 SGHRS and CDR2 YFSETQ come from the germline V gene. CDR3: CASSSRGIAVQETQYF. The DNA of the CDR3 is TGCGCCAGCAGCTCCCGGGGGATAGCGGTACAAGAGACCCAGTACTTC.

This clone was seen once. The chain recombines TRBV4-1 with TRBJ1-6; D not certain. The length of the CDR3 is 14 residues. V lost 0 bases, J lost 9 bases, and 9 bases lay in between. Per the germline V gene, CDR1 is MGHRA and CDR2 is YSYEKL. The CDR3 here is CASSQDEEVSPLHF. CDR3 DNA: TGCGCCAGCAGCCAAGATGAAGAGGTTTCACCCCTCCACTTT.

The chain is built from TRBV25-1 and TRBJ2-1; possible D gene TRBD2, 6 bases. CDR3 length: 15 residues. Trimming removed 6 bases at V and 4 bases at J, with 16 bases between. Germline values: CDR1 MGHDK, CDR2 SYGVNS. The CDR3 region is CASSPNVGGYNEQFF. DNA for the CDR3: TGTGCCAGCAGCCCCAATGTCGGGGGATACAATGAGCAGTTCTTC.

V is TRBV7-3 and J is TRBJ2-3, with TRBD2 matching over 11 bases. The germline V gene encodes CDR1 SGHTA and CDR2 FQGTGA. CDR3 length: 18 amino acids. The junction had 8 bases not matched to a gene; V was cut back by 0 bases and J by 3 bases. The CDR3 DNA is TGTGCCAGCAGCTTAACCGACATAGCGGGAGGGCCGACAGATACGCAGTATTTT. Its protein product is CASSLTDIAGGPTDTQYF.

The rearrangement uses TRBV7-3 and TRBJ2-1, with a weak D call TRBD1 (5 bases). V was trimmed by 5 bases and J by 4 bases, leaving 12 bases between them. Germline CDR1 and CDR2: SGHTA and FQGTGA. The CDR3 is made up of 14 amino acids. CDR3 nucleotide sequence: TGTGCCAGCAGCCCCTCCAGGGCATACAATGAGCAGTTCTTC. It specifies CASSPSRAYNEQFF.